A single sample gave rise to the 32 T cell receptor beta chains below, sequenced in a study of diagnostic markers for celiac disease (dated by TCRdb to about 2020). Sequenced on an Illumina MiSeq. The reads underwent TCRdb reprocessing, giving one record for each CDR3 protein sequence and no DNA. The record for this sample contains 1,500 to 2,000 distinct CDR3 sequences. Together, the top ten hold approximately 10% of the sample. Material for sequencing was either unsorted cells or a sorted T cell fraction (not recorded which). Every receptor here comes from a human donor.

This chain links TRBV11-2 with TRBJ2-2. In germline, CDR1 is SGHAT, CDR2 FQNNGV. The CDR3 covers 15 residues. This CDR3 reads CASSLRRTNTGELFF.

Its frequency marks this clonotype as medium-sized. The chain links TRBV20-1 to TRBJ1-5; TCRdb calls TRBD1, which cannot be checked without DNA. Germline CDR1 and CDR2: DFQATT and SNEGSKA (reference sequence). The CDR3 sequence is 14 residues long. This CDR3 is CSARTGTTNQPQHF.

Its frequency marks this clonotype as medium-sized. The rearrangement joins TRBV7-2 to TRBJ2-3; TCRdb lists TRBD2, though no DNA is available to test this call. Looked up from germline, CDR1 is SGHTA and CDR2 is FQGNSA. This CDR3 region has 15 residues. The CDR3 sequence: CASSWAGSYTDTQYF.

According to its frequency, this clonotype is large. V and J are TRBV27 and TRBJ2-5; absent DNA, TCRdb's TRBD2 call cannot be checked. Germline CDR1 and CDR2: MNHEY and SMNVEV (reference sequence). The CDR3 has 16 amino acids. The CDR3 protein is CASSQGLAGLTETQYF.

Measured by frequency, this clonotype is medium-sized. V and J are TRBV7-9 and TRBJ1-2. This CDR3 comprises 13 residues. Looked up from germline, CDR1 is SEHNR and CDR2 is FQNEAQ (reference sequence). The CDR3 reads CASSFGWGRGYTF.

Its frequency marks this clonotype as large. The chain links TRBV10-3 to TRBJ2-3; the D call of TRBD1 rests on TCRdb alone, since no DNA is present to check it. The CDR3 totals 14 residues. Germline lookup yields CDR1 ENHRY and CDR2 SYGVKD. The CDR3 is CAMRGRENTDTQYF.

This clonotype is identified as medium-sized from frequency. V usage is TRBV20-1 and J usage is TRBJ2-7. Germline lookup yields CDR1 DFQATT and CDR2 SNEGSKA (reference sequence). CDR3 size: 14 residues. The chain's CDR3 is CSAEPTGFGYEQYF.

The chain couples TRBV20-1 to TRBJ2-5; TCRdb's D call, TRBD2, is unchecked because there is no DNA. Germline lookup yields CDR1 DFQATT and CDR2 SNEGSKA (reference sequence). This CDR3 has 14 residues. The CDR3 is CSVPAGSGQETQYF.

This clonotype is classed as large by frequency. This rearrangement joins TRBV6-2 or TRBV6-3 to TRBJ1-1; TCRdb selects TRBD1, and the lack of DNA leaves this call unchecked. The germline CDR1 and CDR2 sequences are MNHEY and SVGEGT. The CDR3 runs to 12 residues. Here the CDR3 reads CASSFGSRVAFF.

In terms of frequency, this clonotype is medium-sized. The chain links TRBV30 to TRBJ2-7; TCRdb's D call, TRBD1, is unchecked because there is no DNA. Germline V gene sequence: CDR1 GTSNPN, CDR2 SVGIG (reference sequence). The length of the CDR3 is 13 residues. The CDR3 protein is CAWSVGQGYEQYF.

This clonotype counts as medium-sized (0.01 to 0.1%) by frequency. The chain has TRBV20-1 and TRBJ2-7; with no DNA, the TCRdb D assignment of TRBD2 cannot be verified. CDR1 and CDR2 from the germline V gene are DFQATT and SNEGSKA (reference sequence). The CDR3 sequence is 14 residues long. CDR3 residues: CSASRSSYSYEQYF.

This clonotype registers medium-sized by frequency. This chain uses TRBV25-1 with TRBJ2-1; TCRdb picks TRBD1, but there is no DNA to check that call. From germline, CDR1 is MGHDK and CDR2 SYGVNS. The CDR3 runs to 13 residues. CDR3 sequence reads: CASSEWGPSEQFF.

This clonotype counts as large (0.1 to 1%) by frequency. The CDR3 region is CSVKMGSDTQYF. V and J are TRBV29-1 and TRBJ2-3. This CDR3 has 12 residues. Germline V gene sequence: CDR1 SQVTM, CDR2 ANQGSEA.

This clonotype counts as large by frequency. V usage is TRBV10-3 and J usage is TRBJ1-5; TCRdb proposes TRBD1, but this gene call is untestable without DNA. Germline assignment: CDR1 ENHRY and CDR2 SYGVKD. The CDR3 consists of 16 residues. CDR3 sequence: CAIRGQGARGNQPQHF.

Here the CDR3 reads CASSPGTDYGYTF. The chain recombines TRBV11-3 with TRBJ1-2; TCRdb selects TRBD1, and the lack of DNA leaves this call unchecked. The CDR3 sequence is 13 residues long. Germline V CDR1 and CDR2: SGHNT, YENEEA.

In terms of frequency, this clonotype is medium-sized (0.01 to 0.1%). V gene TRBV29-1 combines with J gene TRBJ2-7. Germline V gene data show CDR1 as SQVTM and CDR2 as ANQGSEA. This CDR3 region has 12 residues. CDR3 residues: CSVASTPYEQYF.

The chain's CDR3 is CASSSQGGRSTYEQYF. The chain joins TRBV7-6 to TRBJ2-7; the TRBD2 assignment by TCRdb is unverifiable without DNA. The V gene's germline CDR1 is SGHVS and CDR2 FNYEAQ. This CDR3 contains 16 residues.

The genes are TRBV2 and TRBJ1-5; as DNA is missing, the TRBD1 call by TCRdb cannot be tested. The germline CDR1 and CDR2 sequences are SNHLY and FYNNEI. The CDR3 consists of 15 residues. The CDR3 region is CASKSEGLGGQPQHF.

V is TRBV5-1 and J is TRBJ2-2; the D call of TRBD2 rests on TCRdb alone, since no DNA is present to check it. The CDR3 is 17 amino acids. The germline V gene encodes CDR1 SGHRS and CDR2 YFSETQ. CDR3: CASSSGLAGINTGELFF.

This clonotype is labeled medium-sized based on frequency. The genes are TRBV7-9 and TRBJ2-7; the D gene TCRdb calls, TRBD2, cannot be checked with no DNA. The germline V gene encodes CDR1 SEHNR and CDR2 FQNEAQ (reference sequence). This CDR3 is built from 15 residues. The CDR3 sequence is CASSFAAGGSYEQYF.

Its frequency marks this clonotype as medium-sized. The chain combines TRBV9 with TRBJ2-2. The CDR3 contains 16 residues. Per germline, CDR1 SGDLS and CDR2 YYNGEE. The CDR3 region is CASSVGPLANTGELFF.

V is TRBV5-1 and J is TRBJ2-7; there is no DNA to check the TCRdb D call of TRBD2. CDR3 length: 14 residues. CDR1 is SGHRS and CDR2 is YFSETQ in the germline V gene. The CDR3 spells CASSSRLYAREQYF.

This clonotype is deemed medium-sized by its frequency. The chain joins TRBV5-6 to TRBJ2-4. This CDR3 spans 12 amino acids. CDR1 and CDR2 (germline): SGHDT, YYEEEE. Here the CDR3 reads CASSLQRNIQYF.

This clonotype shows up as medium-sized (0.01 to 0.1%) by frequency. The J gene is TRBJ2-1, the V gene TRBV19; the D call from TCRdb, TRBD1, cannot be confirmed without DNA. The CDR3 is 16 amino acids. Germline values: CDR1 LNHDA, CDR2 SQIVND (reference sequence). The CDR3 is CASSAQPGPSGDEQFF.

Judged by frequency, this clonotype is medium-sized. The chain couples TRBV20-1 to TRBJ2-1. Germline CDR1 reads DFQATT; CDR2 reads SNEGSKA (reference sequence). This CDR3 comprises 14 residues. The CDR3 sequence: CSARDGPSYNEQFF.

By frequency, this clonotype is large. The chain recombines TRBV28 with TRBJ1-6. The CDR3 extends over 14 amino acids. The germline gives CDR1 MDHEN, CDR2 SYDVKM. The CDR3 spells CASLDSSYNSPLHF.

This clonotype is identified as medium-sized from frequency. This chain connects TRBV7-2 to TRBJ2-7. The germline CDR1 and CDR2 sequences are SGHTA and FQGNSA. The CDR3 has 11 amino acids. The CDR3 here is CASSLYGEQYF.

Frequency places this clonotype as medium-sized (0.01 to 0.1%). The rearrangement links TRBV7-9 to TRBJ2-6. The CDR3 contains 15 residues. Germline CDR1 is SEHNR and CDR2 is FQNEAQ (reference sequence). CDR3 residues: CASSWDSSGANVLTF. Together with reference TRBV7-9 and TRBJ2-6, the CDR3 gives the full variable domain: DTGVSQNPRHKITKRGQNVTFRCDPISEHNRLYWYRQTLGQGPEFLTYFQNEAQLEKSRLLSDRFSAERPKGSFSTLEIQRTEQGDSAMYLCASSWDSSGANVLTFGAGSRLTVL.

Frequency places this clonotype as medium-sized. The chain recombines TRBV7-2 with TRBJ2-7; TCRdb picks TRBD1, but there is no DNA to check that call. The CDR3 loop spans 18 amino acids. Germline V gene sequence: CDR1 SGHTA, CDR2 FQGNSA. The CDR3 spells CASSSTTARTGGSYEQYF. The full variable domain, with the rest looked up from reference TRBV7-2 and TRBJ2-7, is GAGVSQSPSNKVTEKGKDVELRCDPISGHTALYWYRQSLGQGLEFLIYFQGNSAPDKSGLPSDRFSAERTGGSVSTLTIQRTQQEDSAVYLCASSSTTARTGGSYEQYFGPGTRLTVT.

By frequency, this clonotype registers medium-sized. This chain connects TRBV9 to TRBJ2-1; TCRdb's D call of TRBD2 is untestable without DNA. Germline CDR1 and CDR2: SGDLS and YYNGEE. The CDR3 is made up of 15 amino acids. CDR3 region: CASSITGEGFNEQFF.

This clonotype registers large (0.1 to 1%) by frequency. This sequence joins TRBV12-3 or TRBV12-4 and TRBJ2-3; with no DNA, the TCRdb D assignment of TRBD2 cannot be verified. CDR3 size: 14 residues. CDR3 in amino acids: CASRGPLSTDTQYF.

Measured by frequency, this clonotype is large (0.1 to 1%). The chain uses TRBV28 and TRBJ2-2. Germline V gene lookup returns CDR1 MDHEN and CDR2 SYDVKM. This CDR3 comprises 12 residues. Here the CDR3 reads CASSFVTGELFF.